These 18 T cell receptor beta chains were sequenced from one sample in a study of blood T cells in healthy people across ages. Then a second PCR, running roughly 7 to 12 cycles, was carried out with a sample-barcoded 5' primer and a J-beta primer mix. In TCRdb, the 5' RACE reads were re-called with MiXCR into one record per CDR3 protein. This table has around 940,000 distinct CDR3 sequences, 51% appearing once. The sample consisted of blood. Receptors originate from a woman in her sixties in good health.

The chain combines TRBV11-2 with TRBJ2-5, with 7 bases aligning to TRBD1. Germline V CDR1 and CDR2: SGHAT, FQNNGV. V was pared by 4 bases and J by 0 bases, with 8 bases of the junction left unmatched. This CDR3 comprises 16 residues. CDR3 DNA: TGTGCCAGCAGCTCCAGGCTGACAGGGAACCAAGAGACCCAGTACTTC. Protein: CASSSRLTGNQETQYF.

The V call is TRBV11-2, the J call TRBJ2-1; D is possibly TRBD2 (5 bases). Trimming took off 2 bases at V and 2 bases at J, with 22 bases between the two ends. The CDR3 runs to 19 residues. Germline V lookup: CDR1 SGHAT, CDR2 FQNNGV. The CDR3 region has the DNA TGTGCCAGCAGCTTACACAGCCAACGGGGAATATCTCCCTACAATGAGCAGTTCTTC. Translating gives CASSLHSQRGISPYNEQFF.

Many counts were recorded for this clonotype. The V gene is TRBV12-3 or TRBV12-4, the J gene TRBJ2-1; 11 positions agree with TRBD2. V shed 5 bases, J shed 1 base, and the junction held 4 bases outside the gene matches. The CDR3 length is 16 residues. The CDR3 DNA is TGTGCCAGCAGTCCGGGACTAGCGGCGTCCTACAATGAGCAGTTCTTC. Its translation is CASSPGLAASYNEQFF.

This sequence joins TRBV7-2 and TRBJ1-2; D perhaps matches TRBD1 (6 bases). CDR1 and CDR2 from the germline V gene are SGHTA and FQGNSA. Deletions cut 4 bases from V and 8 bases from J, with 14 bases between. The CDR3 runs to 13 residues. The CDR3 spells CASSSSRGAGYTF. For the CDR3, the DNA is TGTGCCAGCAGCTCCTCCCGGGGGGCCGGCTACACCTTC.

This clonotype was detected once. The chain employs TRBV6-2 or TRBV6-3 and TRBJ2-3, with D possibly matching TRBD2 (6 bases). Germline V gives CDR1 MNHEY, CDR2 SVGEGT. The CDR3 has 15 residues. V lost 6 bases to trimming and J lost 1 base, with 14 bases between them. In DNA, the CDR3 is TGTGCCAGCAGAAGCTGGGGCGGGGGCACAGATACGCAGTATTTT. Translating gives CASRSWGGGTDTQYF.

V usage is TRBV24-1 and J usage is TRBJ1-1; TRBD1 might be the D (6 bases). V was pared by 9 bases and J by 1 base, with 11 bases between. The CDR3 covers 13 residues. The germline CDR1 and CDR2 sequences are KGHDR and SFDVKD. This CDR3 reads CATVGQPNTEAFF. For the CDR3, the DNA is TGTGCCACCGTCGGACAGCCGAACACTGAAGCTTTCTTT.

The chain recombines TRBV10-3 with TRBJ2-5; TRBD2 matches at 13 bases. Trimming at V came to 6 bases and at J to 11 bases, leaving 12 bases not matched to a gene. The germline V gene has CDR1 ENHRY and CDR2 SYGVKD. The CDR3 contains 15 residues. CDR3 protein: CAIRPQGTSGNEQYF. For the CDR3, the DNA is TGTGCCATCAGGCCCCAGGGGACTAGCGGGAATGAGCAGTACTTC.

The V gene is TRBV20-1, the J gene TRBJ2-3; 16 nucleotides align to TRBD2. Germline V lookup: CDR1 DFQATT, CDR2 SNEGSKA (reference sequence). There are 13 residues in the CDR3. Trimming cost V 6 bases and J 6 bases; bases outside gene matches: 0. The CDR3 DNA sequence: TGCAGTGCGGGACTAGCGGGAGGGGATACGCAGTATTTT. Its translation is CSAGLAGGDTQYF.

As concerns this clonotype: One end of the junction varies from germline; a read error may be responsible. The chain links TRBV7-2 to TRBJ1-2; D possibly corresponds to TRBD1 (5 bases). This CDR3 contains 14 residues. The V gene's germline CDR1 is SGHTA and CDR2 FQGNSA. The CDR3 sequence: CACSLLEGIGGYTF. CDR3 nucleotides: TGTGCCTGCAGCTTATTAGAGGGGATCGGCGGCTACACCTTC.

J is TRBJ2-3 and V is TRBV20-1, with 7 nucleotides matching TRBD2. This CDR3 has 14 amino acids. V was clipped by 6 bases and J by 5 bases; unmatched bases: 11. Germline-derived CDR1 and CDR2 are DFQATT and SNEGSKA (reference sequence). CDR3 protein: CSALPGLGIDTQYF. The CDR3 DNA reads TGCAGTGCCCTACCTGGACTAGGGATAGATACGCAGTATTTT.

Note on this clonotype: Mismatch with germline at one junction end may stem from a read error. V usage is TRBV15 and J usage is TRBJ2-5; no definite D call. The germline V gene has CDR1 LNHNV and CDR2 YYDKDF (reference sequence). The CDR3 contains 14 residues. CDR3 sequence reads: CATCREMRGETQYF. For the CDR3, the DNA is TGTGCCACCTGCAGAGAAATGAGAGGAGAGACCCAGTACTTC. The whole variable domain, filled in from reference TRBV15 and TRBJ2-5, reads DAMVIQNPRYQVTQFGKPVTLSCSQTLNHNVMYWYQQKSSQAPKLLFHYYDKDFNNEADTPDNFQSRRPNTSFCFLDIRSPGLGDTAMYLCATCREMRGETQYFGPGTRLLVL.

The genes are TRBV4-1 and TRBJ1-2, with a tentative D call TRBD1 (5 bases). The CDR3 is made up of 16 amino acids. The V and J ends lost 0 bases and 6 bases respectively, with 17 bases between them. The germline V gene has CDR1 MGHRA and CDR2 YSYEKL. CDR3 sequence reads: CASSQENSDKGHGYTF. As DNA, the CDR3 is TGCGCCAGCAGCCAAGAGAACTCTGACAAGGGGCATGGCTACACCTTC.

The CDR3 DNA follows: TGTGCCACCAGCAGAGCAGCGGGTAATACAGATACGCAGTATTTT. Protein: CATSRAAGNTDTQYF. The J gene is TRBJ2-3, the V gene TRBV15; maybe TRBD2 (6 bases). Per germline, CDR1 LNHNV and CDR2 YYDKDF (reference sequence). Trimming pared 1 base from V and 3 bases from J, leaving 11 bases between. This CDR3 comprises 15 residues.

This chain connects TRBV6-5 to TRBJ2-5, with D unclear. Trimming cost V 6 bases and J 13 bases, with 18 bases left between them. CDR3 length: 12 amino acids. Germline values: CDR1 MNHEY, CDR2 SVGAGI. CDR3 nucleotides: TGTGCCAGCAGACAACCCCCCCGCTCATGGTACTTC. It is translated as CASRQPPRSWYF.

This clonotype was recorded many times. The chain couples TRBV7-2 to TRBJ1-5; tentative D call: TRBD1 (5 bases). There are 16 residues in the CDR3. V was trimmed by 0 bases and J by 7 bases, leaving 16 bases between them. Germline lookup yields CDR1 SGHTA and CDR2 FQGNSA. CDR3 coding DNA: TGTGCCAGCAGCTTAGCCCTTGGGGGAGGAGGACAGCCCCAGCATTTT. Translation: CASSLALGGGGQPQHF.

The chain has TRBV12-3 or TRBV12-4 and TRBJ2-5; D assignment may be TRBD1 or TRBD2 (5 bases each). The V end lost 3 bases, the J end lost 1 base, and 9 bases lay between the germline ends. This CDR3 region has 14 residues. In DNA, the CDR3 is TGTGCCAGCAGTTTTACCGGGACCCAAGAGACCCAGTACTTC. Its translation: CASSFTGTQETQYF.

J is TRBJ1-2 and V is TRBV15, with D possibly being TRBD1 (6 bases). The V end was cut by 3 bases, the J end by 6 bases, with 14 bases between. This CDR3 region has 14 residues. The germline V gene encodes CDR1 LNHNV and CDR2 YYDKDF (reference sequence). CDR3 sequence: CATSREQGQDGYTF. The CDR3 DNA follows: TGTGCCACCAGCAGGGAACAGGGTCAGGATGGCTACACCTTC.

This clonotype was seen a few times. The chain carries TRBV7-9 and TRBJ2-1; either TRBD1 or TRBD2 may supply D (5 bases each). CDR3 length equals 17 residues. V gave up 5 bases and J gave up 0 bases, with 17 bases separating them. CDR1 is SEHNR and CDR2 is FQNEAQ in the germline V gene (reference sequence). This CDR3 reads CASSPLRGPSSYNEQFF. The CDR3 DNA reads TGTGCCAGCAGCCCTTTGAGGGGCCCTAGCTCCTACAATGAGCAGTTCTTC.